This T cell receptor (beta chain) was sequenced for a study of T cells in Graves' hyperthyroidism and ophthalmopathy. Findings of the study overall: Clonotypes that were expanded in thyroid above 0.001 mostly appeared in blood too.

Patients having uncontrolled infection, another autoimmune disease, pregnancy or lactation were not included. The diagnoses drew upon clinical symptoms, serum thyroxine and TRAb, thyroid ultrasound and orbital computed tomography. This clonotype was seen at least ten times. Its antigen is undetermined. CDR1 and CDR2 from the germline V gene are SGHTS and YDEGEE. There are 15 residues in the CDR3. Trimming took 5 bases from V and 4 from J; bases not matched to a gene: 7. TCR beta CDR3 regions were amplified from RNA transcripts. The HTBI primer set served for first-round RT-PCR of the TCR CDR3. TCRdb passed the multiplex PCR reads through MiXCR, listing each CDR3 protein once. The sample records approximately 430,000 distinct CDR3 sequences, approximately 15% being singletons.

The V and J genes are TRBV5-8 and TRBJ2-1; 9 bases match TRBD1. This clonotype was sampled from a woman aged 18-29 years with Graves' hyperthyroidism. The sample was blood. CDR3 nucleotides: TGTGCCAGCAGGGAAGGGACAGGGAAATACAATGAGCAGTTCTTC. Residues: CASREGTGKYNEQFF.